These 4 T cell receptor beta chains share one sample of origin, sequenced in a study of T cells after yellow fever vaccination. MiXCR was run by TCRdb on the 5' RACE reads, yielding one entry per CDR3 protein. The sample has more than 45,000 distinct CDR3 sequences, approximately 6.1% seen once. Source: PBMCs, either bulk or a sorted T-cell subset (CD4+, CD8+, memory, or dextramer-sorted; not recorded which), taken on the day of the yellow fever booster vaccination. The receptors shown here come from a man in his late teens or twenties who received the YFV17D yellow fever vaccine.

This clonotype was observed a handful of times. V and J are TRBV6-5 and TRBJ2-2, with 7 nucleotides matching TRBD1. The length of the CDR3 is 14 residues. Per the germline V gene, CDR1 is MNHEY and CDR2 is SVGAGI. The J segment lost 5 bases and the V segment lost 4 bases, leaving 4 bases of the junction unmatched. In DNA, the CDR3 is TGTGCCAGCAGTTTCCTACAGGGGACCGGGGAGCTGTTTTTT. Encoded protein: CASSFLQGTGELFF.

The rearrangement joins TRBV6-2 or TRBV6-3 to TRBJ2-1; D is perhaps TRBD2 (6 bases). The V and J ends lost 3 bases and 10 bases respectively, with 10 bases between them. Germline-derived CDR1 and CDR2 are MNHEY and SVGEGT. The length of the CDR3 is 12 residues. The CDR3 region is CASSYGLQEQFF. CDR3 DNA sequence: TGTGCCAGCAGTTATGGACTACAGGAGCAGTTCTTC.

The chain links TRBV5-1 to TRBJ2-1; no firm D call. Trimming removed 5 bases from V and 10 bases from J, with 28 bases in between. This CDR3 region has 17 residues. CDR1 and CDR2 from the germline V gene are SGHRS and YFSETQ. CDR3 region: CASSTPPARTRLGEQFF. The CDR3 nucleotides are TGCGCCAGCAGTACCCCCCCGGCCAGGACGAGGTTGGGGGAGCAGTTCTTC.

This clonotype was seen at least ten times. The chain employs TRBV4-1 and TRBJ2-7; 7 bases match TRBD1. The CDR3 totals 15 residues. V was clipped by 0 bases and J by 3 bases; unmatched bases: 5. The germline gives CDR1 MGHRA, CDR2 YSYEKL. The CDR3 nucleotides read TGCGCCAGCAGCCAAGACGTGACAGGGCTCTACGAGCAGTACTTC. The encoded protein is CASSQDVTGLYEQYF.